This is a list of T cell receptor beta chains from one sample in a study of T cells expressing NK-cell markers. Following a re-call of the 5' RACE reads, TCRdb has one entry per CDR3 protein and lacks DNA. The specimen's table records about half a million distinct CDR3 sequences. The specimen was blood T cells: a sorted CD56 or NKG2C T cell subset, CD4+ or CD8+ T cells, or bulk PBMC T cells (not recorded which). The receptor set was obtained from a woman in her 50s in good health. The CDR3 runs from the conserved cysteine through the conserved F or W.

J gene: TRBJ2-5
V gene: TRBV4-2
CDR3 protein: CASSRGWTQYF

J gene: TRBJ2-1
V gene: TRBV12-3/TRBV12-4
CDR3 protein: CASSAWGNNEQFF

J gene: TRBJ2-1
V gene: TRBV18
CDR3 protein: CASSYRQESYNEQFF

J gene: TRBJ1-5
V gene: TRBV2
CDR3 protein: CASRVHGRHQPQHF

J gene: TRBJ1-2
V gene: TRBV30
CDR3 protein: CACPDRFNYGYTF

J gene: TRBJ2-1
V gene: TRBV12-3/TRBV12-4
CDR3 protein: CASSDFLGRAEFF

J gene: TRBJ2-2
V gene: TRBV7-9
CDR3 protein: CASTSGINTGELFF

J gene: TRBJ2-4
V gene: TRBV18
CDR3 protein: CASSPGVGLAKNIQYF

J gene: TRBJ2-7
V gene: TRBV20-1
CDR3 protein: CSARYQILGQYF

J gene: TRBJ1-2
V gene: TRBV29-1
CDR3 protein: CSVELPHIGYTF

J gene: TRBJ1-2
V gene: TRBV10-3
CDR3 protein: CASRGPGGGYTF

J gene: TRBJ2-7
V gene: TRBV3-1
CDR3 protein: CASSPGAGPYEQYF

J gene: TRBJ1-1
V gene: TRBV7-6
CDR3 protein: CASSLLSGEGSGKAFF

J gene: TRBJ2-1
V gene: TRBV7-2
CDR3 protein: CASSPGVYNEQFF

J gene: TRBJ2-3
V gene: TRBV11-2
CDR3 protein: CASSGRQVTDTQYF

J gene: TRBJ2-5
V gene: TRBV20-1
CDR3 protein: CSAAPGGREETQYF

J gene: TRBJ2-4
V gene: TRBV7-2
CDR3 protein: CASSLMGLSSAKNIQYF

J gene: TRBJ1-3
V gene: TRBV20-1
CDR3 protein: CSVSQGAVGNTIYF

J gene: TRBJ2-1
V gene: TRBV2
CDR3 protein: CASSGRSGLGGHEQFF

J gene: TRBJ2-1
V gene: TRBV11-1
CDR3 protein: CASSSPLGEEQFF

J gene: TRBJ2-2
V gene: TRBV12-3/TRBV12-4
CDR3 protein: CASIGRPYTGELFF

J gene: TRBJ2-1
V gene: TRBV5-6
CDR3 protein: CASSSSSYNEQFF

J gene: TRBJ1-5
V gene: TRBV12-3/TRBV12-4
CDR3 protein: CASSFGGWGQPQHF

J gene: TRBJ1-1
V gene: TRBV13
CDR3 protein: CASSSGHQNTEAFF

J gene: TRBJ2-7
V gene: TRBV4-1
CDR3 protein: CASSQVDRLHEQYF

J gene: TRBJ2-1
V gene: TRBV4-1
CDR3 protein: CASRSGTSGNNEQFF

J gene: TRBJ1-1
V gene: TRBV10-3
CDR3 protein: CAISDSGTAFF

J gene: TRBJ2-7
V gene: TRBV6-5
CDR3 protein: CASSPTGIEQYF

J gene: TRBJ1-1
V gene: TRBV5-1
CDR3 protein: CASSLVRGNTEAFF

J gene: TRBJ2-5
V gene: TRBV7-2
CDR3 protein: CASSPRVVETQYF

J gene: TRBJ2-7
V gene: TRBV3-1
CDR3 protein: CASSRTLAGDYEQYF

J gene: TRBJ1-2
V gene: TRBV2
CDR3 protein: CASRGLTYGYTF

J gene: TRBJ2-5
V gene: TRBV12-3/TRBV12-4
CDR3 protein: CASSLPGLAGGRETQYF

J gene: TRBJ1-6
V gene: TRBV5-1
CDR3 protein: CASSLTGGARNSPLHF

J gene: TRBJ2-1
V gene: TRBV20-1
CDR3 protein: CSARDDYRNEQFF

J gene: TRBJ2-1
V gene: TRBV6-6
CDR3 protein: CASSGAGTSGSSALGEQFF

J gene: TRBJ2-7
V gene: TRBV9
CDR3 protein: CASSATSVAYEQYF

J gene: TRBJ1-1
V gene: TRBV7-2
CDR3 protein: CASSSSVGEAFF

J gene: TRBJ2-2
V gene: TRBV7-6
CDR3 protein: CASSSRGLAGAGELFF

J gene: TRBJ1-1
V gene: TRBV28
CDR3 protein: CASSLTLSLNTEAFF

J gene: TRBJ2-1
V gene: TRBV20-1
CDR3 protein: CSTLTLYTGDNEQFF

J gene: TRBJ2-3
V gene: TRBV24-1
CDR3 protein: CATMDPQSTDTQYF

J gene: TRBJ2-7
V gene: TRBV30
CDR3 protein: CAWSDFTSGRSNEQYF

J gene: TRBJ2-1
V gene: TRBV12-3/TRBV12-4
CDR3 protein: CASTMGLAGGSYNEQFF

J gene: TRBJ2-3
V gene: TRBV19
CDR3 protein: CASSMGKGPTDTQYF

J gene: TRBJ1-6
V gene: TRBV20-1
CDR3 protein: CSARDGQGDNSPLHF

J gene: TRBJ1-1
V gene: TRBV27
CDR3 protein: CASSWTGWTEAFF

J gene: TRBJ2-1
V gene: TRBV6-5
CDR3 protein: CASSYRLAGNNEQFF

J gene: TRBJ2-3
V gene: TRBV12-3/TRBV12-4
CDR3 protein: CASALVTDTQYF

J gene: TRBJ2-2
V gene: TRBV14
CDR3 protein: CASSQDRGDRGTNTGELFF

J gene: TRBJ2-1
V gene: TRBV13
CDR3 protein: CASSPGQGYNEQFF

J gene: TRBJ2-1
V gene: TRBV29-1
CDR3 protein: CSVKGRRNEQFF

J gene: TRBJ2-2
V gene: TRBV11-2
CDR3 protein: CASSTTRDYTGELFF